This TCR beta chain was obtained from a study of blood T cell repertoires in COVID-19. Across the study: PBMCs, B-cell-depleted T cells, or T cells were the source of the cDNA or gDNA that made up the material.

The CDR3 spans 13 residues. Germline V gene lookup returns CDR1 SEHNR and CDR2 FQNEAQ (reference sequence). With 0 bases removed from V and 14 bases from J, the gap between germline ends came to 13 bases. Clones were read by immunoSEQ multiplex PCR, and TCRdb kept only the in-frame ones, dropping some. The sample comprises 200,000 to 250,000 clones, approximately 80% of which are singletons, and 7.4% rests with the top ten. This clone was recorded once. This receptor was identified in a woman between 35 and 50 years old with acute COVID-19. Sequencing was performed on PBMCs or T cells enriched from blood (not recorded which). The rearrangement links TRBV7-9 to TRBJ2-2; D call uncertain. The CDR3 DNA reads as TGTGCCAGCAGCTTAGCGGCGGTTGTTGGACTGTTTTTT. Its protein product is CASSLAAVVGLFF.